This T cell receptor beta chain was retrieved from a study of cytomegalovirus exposure and HLA in healthy donors. Looking at the study overall: HLA-typed donors were the source of some 80 million unique TCRs, which an early data release held.

PCR primers comprised 60 Vbeta and 13 Jbeta primers. This table comes from immunoSEQ multiplex PCR, and its TCRdb copy is limited to in-frame clones, with some not included. The data show 100,000 to 150,000 clones, 75% to 90% seen once. The CDR3 contains 14 residues. Trimming took 5 bases from V and 4 from J, leaving 15 bases between them. CDR1 and CDR2 from the germline V gene are PRHDT and FYEKMQ (reference sequence). Among the donors, all were healthy bone marrow donors. This clone was counted once. Specimen: PBMCs. The chain uses TRBV13 and TRBJ2-7; tentative D call: TRBD1 (6 bases). This receptor was taken from a middle-aged woman in good health and CMV-seronegative. CDR3: CASSRGPRGYEQYF. Here the CDR3 DNA reads TGTGCCAGCAGCCGCGGGCCCAGGGGATACGAGCAGTACTTC.